These T cell receptor beta chains were read from a single sample in a study of Graves' ophthalmopathy and Graves' hyperthyroidism. TCRdb analysed the multiplex PCR reads with MiXCR anew, one entry per CDR3 protein. The sample lists 350,000 to 400,000 distinct CDR3 sequences; 15% were seen once. The source material was peripheral blood. The receptors derive from a woman younger than 35 with stable Graves' hyperthyroidism. Each CDR3 is given with its conserved first and last residue. D genes are given only for firm matches. The size field is filled for only some rows; it gives once, few, many or a size class.

abundance	d_gene	v_gene	j_gene	CDR3aa	CDR3nt
.	TRBD1	TRBV11-3	TRBJ1-1	CASSPRQGFSAEAFF	TGTGCCAGCAGCCCTCGACAGGGGTTTAGCGCTGAAGCTTTCTTT
many	.	TRBV6-5	TRBJ1-6	CASSGRGLSSYNSPLHF	TGTGCCAGCTCGGGCCGGGGCCTGAGCTCCTATAATTCACCCCTCCACTTT
many	.	TRBV12-3/TRBV12-4	TRBJ2-7	CASSPGDNHYEQYF	TGTGCCAGCAGTCCGGGGGACAACCACTACGAGCAGTACTTC
many	.	TRBV20-1	TRBJ1-2	CSATQADYGYTF	TGCAGTGCGACACAGGCGGACTATGGCTACACCTTC
few	.	TRBV19	TRBJ2-5	CASSMADYGLQTQYF	TGTGCCAGTAGTATGGCTGACTACGGCCTCCAAACCCAGTACTTC
many	.	TRBV6-1	TRBJ1-6	CASRTPNSPLHF	TGTGCCAGCAGAACCCCTAATTCACCCCTCCACTTT
few	TRBD1	TRBV7-7	TRBJ1-3	CASSQGPGSGNTIYF	TGTGCTTCGTCACAGGGGCCCGGCTCTGGAAACACCATATATTTT
many	.	TRBV12-3/TRBV12-4	TRBJ1-2	CASIAGPLNYGYTF	TGTGCCAGCATAGCAGGGCCTTTAAACTATGGCTACACCTTC
many	.	TRBV6-2/TRBV6-3	TRBJ2-7	CASREAGTPNSYEQYF	TGTGCCAGCAGAGAAGCGGGGACACCCAACTCCTACGAGCAGTACTTC
many	.	TRBV6-5	TRBJ1-1	CASSYPENTEAFF	TGTGCCAGCAGTTACCCAGAGAACACTGAAGCTTTCTTT